The 10 T cell receptor beta chains in this list originate from one sample, sequenced in a study of cytomegalovirus exposure and HLA in healthy donors. PCR used 60 Vbeta primers and 13 Jbeta primers. Profiled with immunoSEQ multiplex PCR; TCRdb holds only in-frame clones, not every one. Among fewer than 100,000 clones listed, about 80% were seen once. The sequenced material came from PBMCs. The receptor set was obtained from a man aged 40-49 years in good health and CMV-seronegative.

V and J are TRBV30 and TRBJ1-6; D is undetermined. Germline V CDR1 and CDR2: GTSNPN, SVGIG (reference sequence). The CDR3 consists of 13 residues. Trimming took 4 bases from V and 6 from J, leaving 10 bases between them. The CDR3 DNA reads as TGTGCCTGGATCCCCGAGGGTAATTCACCCCTCCACTTT. Its translation: CAWIPEGNSPLHF.

V is TRBV21-1 and J is TRBJ2-5; the DNA was not used to check the table's D call, TRBD2. TRBV21-1 is a pseudogene locus. This CDR3 has 16 amino acids. CDR3 sequence (DNA): TGTGCCAGCAGCCTTCACCTCTGTAGAGACCAAGAGACCCAGTACTTC. This encodes CASSLHLCRDQETQYF.

V usage is TRBV19 and J usage is TRBJ2-1, with a possible D match to TRBD1 (7 bases). CDR1 is LNHDA, CDR2 SQIVND, per germline (reference sequence). CDR3 length: 16 residues. With 9 bases removed from V and 9 bases from J, the gap between germline ends came to 27 bases. The CDR3 nucleotides read TGTGCCAGCGACAAAGGAGGGGGCCCTGGAGGAGGTGAGCAGTTCTTC. This encodes CASDKGGGPGGGEQFF. Variable domain in full (rest from reference TRBV19 and TRBJ2-1): DGGITQSPKYLFRKEGQNVTLSCEQNLNHDAMYWYRQDPGQGLRLIYYSQIVNDFQKGDIAEGYSVSREKKESFPLTVTSAQKNPTAFYLCASDKGGGPGGGEQFFGPGTRLTVL.

The chain is built from TRBV9 and TRBJ2-1, with D tentatively TRBD2 (6 bases). The germline V gene encodes CDR1 SGDLS and CDR2 YYNGEE. This CDR3 spans 15 amino acids. The V and J ends lost 4 bases and 8 bases respectively, with 19 bases between them. The CDR3 region has the DNA TGTGCCAGCAGCACGGGACTTTTACTACAAGATGAGCAGTTCTTC. It encodes CASSTGLLLQDEQFF.

The genes are TRBV30 and TRBJ1-5; D is perhaps TRBD1 (5 bases). There are 14 residues in the CDR3. Germline V gives CDR1 GTSNPN, CDR2 SVGIG (reference sequence). Trimming pared 0 bases from V and 5 bases from J, leaving 11 bases between. The CDR3 here is CAWSVKGFDQPQHF. The CDR3 nucleotides read TGTGCCTGGAGTGTAAAGGGGTTTGATCAGCCCCAGCATTTT.

The rearrangement links TRBV28 to TRBJ2-7; 9 bases match TRBD1. CDR1 and CDR2 from the germline V gene are MDHEN and SYDVKM. V was clipped by 1 base and J by 1 base; unmatched bases: 8. The CDR3 is 17 amino acids. The CDR3 DNA follows: TGTGCCAGCAGTTTATTACGGTTGGGACAGGGATCCTACGAGCAGTACTTC. Its protein product is CASSLLRLGQGSYEQYF.

A single count supports this clone. The J gene is TRBJ2-1, the V gene TRBV19; 7 bases fit TRBD1. V gave up 4 bases and J gave up 6 bases; unmatched junction bases: 15. The length of the CDR3 is 17 residues. CDR1 and CDR2 from the germline V gene are LNHDA and SQIVND (reference sequence). As DNA, the CDR3 is TGTGCCAGTAGTAGCCTTCCGACAGGGAGCCTTCGCAATGAGCAGTTCTTC. The encoded protein is CASSSLPTGSLRNEQFF.

The gene calls are TRBV14 and TRBJ2-1; 7 bases match TRBD2. The trim removed 0 bases at V and 4 bases at J, leaving 9 bases unmatched. The CDR3 spans 17 residues. From germline, CDR1 is SGHDN and CDR2 FVKESK. CDR3 protein: CASSQDSVTSSYNEQFF. DNA for the CDR3: TGTGCCAGCAGCCAAGATTCGGTGACTAGCAGTTACAATGAGCAGTTCTTC. Drawing the rest from reference TRBV14 and TRBJ2-1, the complete variable domain is EAGVTQFPSHSVIEKGQTVTLRCDPISGHDNLYWYRRVMGKEIKFLLHFVKESKQDESGMPNNRFLAERTGGTYSTLKVQPAELEDSGVYFCASSQDSVTSSYNEQFFGPGTRLTVL.

The CDR3 loop reads CASSLGDRTYEKLFF. The DNA of the CDR3 is TGCGCCAGCAGCCTAGGGGACAGGACCTATGAAAAACTGTTTTTT. The V call is TRBV5-1, the J call TRBJ1-4; 8 positions agree with TRBD1. The CDR3 contains 15 residues. Germline V lookup: CDR1 SGHRS, CDR2 YFSETQ. With 4 bases clipped from V and 6 bases from J, the junction kept 8 bases outside the gene matches.

Concerning this clone: One end of the junction fails to match germline, which may point to a read error. The J gene is TRBJ2-1, the V gene TRBV6-1, with 10 bases lining up with TRBD2. The CDR3 is made up of 15 amino acids. Per the germline V gene, CDR1 is MNHNS and CDR2 is SASEGT. The CDR3 reads CASSGLADNYSEQFF. Written as DNA, the CDR3 is TGTGCCAGCAGCGGACTAGCGGATAACTACAGTGAGCAGTTCTTC.